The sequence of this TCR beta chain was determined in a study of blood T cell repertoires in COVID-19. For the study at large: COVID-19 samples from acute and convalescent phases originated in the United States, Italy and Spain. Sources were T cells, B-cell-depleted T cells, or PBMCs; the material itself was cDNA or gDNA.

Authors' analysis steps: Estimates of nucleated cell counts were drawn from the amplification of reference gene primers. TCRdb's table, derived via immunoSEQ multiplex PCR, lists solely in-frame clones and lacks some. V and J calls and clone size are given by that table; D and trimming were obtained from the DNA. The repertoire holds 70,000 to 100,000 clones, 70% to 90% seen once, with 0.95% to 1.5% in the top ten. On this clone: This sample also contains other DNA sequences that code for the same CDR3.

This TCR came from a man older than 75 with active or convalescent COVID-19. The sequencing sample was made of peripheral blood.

CDR3 in DNA: TGTGCCAGCAGCTTGGGACAGGGATATGGCTACACCTTC. Its translation: CASSLGQGYGYTF. V gene TRBV7-2 combines with J gene TRBJ1-2; 9 nucleotides agree with TRBD1. This CDR3 is 13 amino acids long. Germline CDR1 is SGHTA and CDR2 is FQGNSA. Trimming at V came to 3 bases and at J to 5 bases, leaving 1 base not matched to a gene.